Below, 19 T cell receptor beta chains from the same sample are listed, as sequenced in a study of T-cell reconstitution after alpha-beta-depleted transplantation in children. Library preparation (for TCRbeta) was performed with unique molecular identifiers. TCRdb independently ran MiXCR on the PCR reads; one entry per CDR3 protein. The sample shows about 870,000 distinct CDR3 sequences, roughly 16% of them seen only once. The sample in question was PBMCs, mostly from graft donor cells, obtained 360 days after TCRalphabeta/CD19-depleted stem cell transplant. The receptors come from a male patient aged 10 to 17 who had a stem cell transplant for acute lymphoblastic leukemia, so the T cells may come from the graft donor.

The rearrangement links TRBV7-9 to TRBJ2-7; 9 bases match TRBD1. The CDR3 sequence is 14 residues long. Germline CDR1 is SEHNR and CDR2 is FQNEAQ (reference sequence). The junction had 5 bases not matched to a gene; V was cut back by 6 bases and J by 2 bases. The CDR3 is CASSKQGATYEQYF. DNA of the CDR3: TGTGCCAGCAGTAAACAGGGGGCGACCTACGAGCAGTACTTC.

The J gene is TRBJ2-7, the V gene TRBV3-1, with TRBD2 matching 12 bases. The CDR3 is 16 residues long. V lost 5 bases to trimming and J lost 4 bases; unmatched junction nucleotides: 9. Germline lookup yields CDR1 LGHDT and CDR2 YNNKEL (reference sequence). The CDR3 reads CASSARLAGASYEQYF. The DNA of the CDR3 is TGTGCCAGCAGCGCGAGACTAGCGGGGGCCTCGTACGAGCAGTACTTC.

CDR3 sequence reads: CSGHPGQGITTPTYEQYF. The CDR3 DNA follows: TGCAGCGGACACCCGGGACAGGGTATAACGACCCCAACCTACGAGCAGTACTTC. The chain is built from TRBV29-1 and TRBJ2-7; TRBD1 matches at 9 bases. Trimming removed 7 bases from V and 2 bases from J; junction bases left unmatched: 21. Germline loops: CDR1 SQVTM, CDR2 ANQGSEA. The CDR3 loop spans 18 amino acids.

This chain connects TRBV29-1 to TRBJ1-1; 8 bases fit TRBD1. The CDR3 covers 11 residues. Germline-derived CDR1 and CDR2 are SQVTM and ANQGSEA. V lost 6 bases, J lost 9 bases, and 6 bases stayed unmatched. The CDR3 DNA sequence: TGCAGCGTCGAGACAGGGGTAAAAGCTTTCTTT. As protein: CSVETGVKAFF.

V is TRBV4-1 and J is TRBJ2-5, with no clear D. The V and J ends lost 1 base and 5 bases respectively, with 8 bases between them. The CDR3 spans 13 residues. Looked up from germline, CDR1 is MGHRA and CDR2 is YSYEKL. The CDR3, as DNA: TGCGCCAGCAGCCAAGTTCCCGTGGAGACCCAGTACTTC. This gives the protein CASSQVPVETQYF.

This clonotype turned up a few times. The CDR3 DNA sequence: TGCAGTGCTAACCCCCTAGCGGGGTGGAACTACAATGAGCAGTTCTTC. It encodes CSANPLAGWNYNEQFF. This rearrangement joins TRBV20-1 to TRBJ2-1; 9 nucleotides agree with TRBD2. CDR3 length: 16 amino acids. The germline gives CDR1 DFQATT, CDR2 SNEGSKA (reference sequence). The trim removed 4 bases at V and 3 bases at J, leaving 10 bases unmatched.

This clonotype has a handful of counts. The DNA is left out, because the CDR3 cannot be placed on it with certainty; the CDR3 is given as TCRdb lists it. The CDR3 reads CASSLVAGGTGFF. This chain joins TRBV11-2 and TRBJ2-1; the tabulated D call, TRBD2, remains unverified against the DNA. Germline values: CDR1 SGHAT, CDR2 FQNNGV. The CDR3 spans 13 amino acids, including both terminal residues.

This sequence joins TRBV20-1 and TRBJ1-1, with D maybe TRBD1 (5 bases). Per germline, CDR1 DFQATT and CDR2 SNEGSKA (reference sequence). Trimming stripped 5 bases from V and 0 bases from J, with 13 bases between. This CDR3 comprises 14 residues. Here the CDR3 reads CSASLRGLNTEAFF. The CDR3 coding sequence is TGCAGTGCTTCCCTAAGGGGACTGAACACTGAAGCTTTCTTT.

For the CDR3, the DNA is TGTGCCAGCAGCTTAGGTATAGATACGCAGTATTTT. Its translation is CASSLGIDTQYF. The rearrangement joins TRBV11-2 to TRBJ2-3, with D unresolved. Deletions cut 1 base from V and 5 bases from J, with 4 bases between. This CDR3 has 12 amino acids. Germline assignment: CDR1 SGHAT and CDR2 FQNNGV.

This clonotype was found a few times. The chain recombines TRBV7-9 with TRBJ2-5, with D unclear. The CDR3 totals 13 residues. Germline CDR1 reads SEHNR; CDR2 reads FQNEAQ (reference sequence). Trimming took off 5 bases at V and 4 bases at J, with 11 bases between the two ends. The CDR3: CASSPFPIETQYF. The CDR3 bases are TGTGCCAGCAGCCCCTTTCCGATAGAGACCCAGTACTTC.

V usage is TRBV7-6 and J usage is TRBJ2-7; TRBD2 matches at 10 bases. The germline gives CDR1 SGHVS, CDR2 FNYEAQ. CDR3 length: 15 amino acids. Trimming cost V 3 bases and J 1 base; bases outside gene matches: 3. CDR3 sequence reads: CASSLGSGRSYEQYF. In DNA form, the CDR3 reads TGTGCCAGCAGCTTGGGTAGCGGGAGGTCCTACGAGCAGTACTTC.

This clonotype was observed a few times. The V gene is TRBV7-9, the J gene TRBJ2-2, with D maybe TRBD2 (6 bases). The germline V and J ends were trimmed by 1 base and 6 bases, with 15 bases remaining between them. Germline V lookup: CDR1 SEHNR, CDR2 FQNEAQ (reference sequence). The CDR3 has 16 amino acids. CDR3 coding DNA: TGTGCCAGCAGCTTAGTACTAGCCGGAGGTGCCGGGGAGCTGTTTTTT. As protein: CASSLVLAGGAGELFF.

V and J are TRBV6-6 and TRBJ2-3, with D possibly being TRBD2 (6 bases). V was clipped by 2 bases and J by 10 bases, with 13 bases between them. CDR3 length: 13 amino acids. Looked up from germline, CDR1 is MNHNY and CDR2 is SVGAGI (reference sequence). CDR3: CASSYATRIAQYF. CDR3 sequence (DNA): TGTGCCAGCAGTTACGCGACTAGAATCGCGCAGTATTTT.

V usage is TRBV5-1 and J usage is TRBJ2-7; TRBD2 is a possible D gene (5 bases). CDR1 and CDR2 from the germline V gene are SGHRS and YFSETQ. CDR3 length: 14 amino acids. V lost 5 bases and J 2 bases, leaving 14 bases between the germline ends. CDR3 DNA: TGCGCCAGCAGTTACCCGACTATTACCTACGAGCAGTACTTC. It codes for CASSYPTITYEQYF. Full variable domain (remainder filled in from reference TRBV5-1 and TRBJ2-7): KAGVTQTPRYLIKTRGQQVTLSCSPISGHRSVSWYQQTPGQGLQFLFEYFSETQRNKGNFPGRFSGRQFSNSRSEMNVSTLELGDSALYLCASSYPTITYEQYFGPGTRLTVT.

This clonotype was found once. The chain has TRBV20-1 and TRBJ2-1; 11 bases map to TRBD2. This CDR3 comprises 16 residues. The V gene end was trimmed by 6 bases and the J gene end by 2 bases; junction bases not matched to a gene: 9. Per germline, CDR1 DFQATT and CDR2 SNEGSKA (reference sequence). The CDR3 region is CSASTSGRGPYNEQFF. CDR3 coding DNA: TGCAGTGCGTCAACTAGCGGGAGAGGCCCCTACAATGAGCAGTTCTTC.

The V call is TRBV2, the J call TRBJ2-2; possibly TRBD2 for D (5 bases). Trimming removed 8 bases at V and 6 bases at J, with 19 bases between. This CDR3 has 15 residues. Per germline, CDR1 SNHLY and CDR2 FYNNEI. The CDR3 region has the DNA TGTGCCAGCGGCACGGGGTATTGGTCCCCCGGGGAGCTGTTTTTT. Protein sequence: CASGTGYWSPGELFF.

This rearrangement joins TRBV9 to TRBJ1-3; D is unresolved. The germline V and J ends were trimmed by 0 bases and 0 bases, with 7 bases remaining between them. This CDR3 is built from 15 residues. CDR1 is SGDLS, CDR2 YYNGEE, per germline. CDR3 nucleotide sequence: TGTGCCAGCAGCGTAGGCTCCAGCTCTGGAAACACCATATATTTT. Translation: CASSVGSSSGNTIYF. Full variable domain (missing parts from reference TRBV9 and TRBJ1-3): DSGVTQTPKHLITATGQRVTLRCSPRSGDLSVYWYQQSLDQGLQFLIQYYNGEERAKGNILERFSAQQFPDLHSELNLSSLELGDSALYFCASSVGSSSGNTIYFGEGSWLTVV.

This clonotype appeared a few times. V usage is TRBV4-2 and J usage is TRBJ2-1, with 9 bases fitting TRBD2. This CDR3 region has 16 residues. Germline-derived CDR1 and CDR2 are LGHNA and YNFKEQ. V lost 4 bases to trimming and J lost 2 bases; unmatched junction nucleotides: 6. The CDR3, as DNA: TGTGCCAGCAGCCGCCAGACTAGCGGAGCCTACAATGAGCAGTTCTTC. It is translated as CASSRQTSGAYNEQFF.

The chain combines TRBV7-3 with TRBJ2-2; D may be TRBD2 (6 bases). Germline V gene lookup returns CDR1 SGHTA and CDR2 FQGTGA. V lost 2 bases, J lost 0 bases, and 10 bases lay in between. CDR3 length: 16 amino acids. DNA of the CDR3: TGTGCCAGCAGCTTACTAGCGCACGCGAACACCGGGGAGCTGTTTTTT. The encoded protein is CASSLLAHANTGELFF.